This T cell receptor beta chain came from a study of control samples from healthy donors and cancer patients. In its sample, this clone was seen once. CDR3 length equals 15 residues. The V and J ends lost 3 bases and 7 bases respectively, with 19 bases between them. Germline V gene sequence: CDR1 DFQATT, CDR2 SNEGSKA (reference sequence). Some clones are missing from TCRdb's copy, which holds only in-frame ones; the method was immunoSEQ multiplex PCR. Of 95,000 to 100,000 clones in the sample, roughly 89% were seen once. The clonotype originates from a young man in good health. The V call is TRBV20-1, the J call TRBJ2-1; a weak D match, TRBD1 (6 bases). Source material: blood. This CDR3 reads CSASLDPDRSNEQFF. The CDR3 coding sequence is TGCAGTGCTAGTCTCGATCCGGACAGATCGAATGAGCAGTTCTTC.